The sequence of this T cell receptor beta chain was determined in a study of blood T cell repertoires in COVID-19. Germline V gives CDR1 KGHDR, CDR2 SFDVKD. V was trimmed by 7 bases and J by 5 bases, leaving 13 bases between them. The CDR3 spans 13 residues. Authors' analysis steps: Amplification of reference gene primers provided the estimated nucleated cell counts. Method: immunoSEQ multiplex PCR; TCRdb's copy keeps in-frame clones and lacks some. The V and J calls and clone size were taken over from that table, and D and trimming were inferred from the DNA. In the table there are approximately 53,000 clones, roughly 82% of which are singletons.

Input material: peripheral blood. The chain couples TRBV24-1 to TRBJ1-1; tentative D call: TRBD1 (5 bases). This receptor was identified in a woman in her fifties or sixties with acute or convalescent COVID-19. The DNA of the CDR3 is TGTGCCACCAGAGGATGGGGGGTTACTGAAGCTTTCTTT. It translates to CATRGWGVTEAFF.